The sequence of this TCR beta chain was determined in a study of blood T cell repertoires in COVID-19. Study information: The origin of the acute and convalescent COVID-19 samples was the United States, Italy and Spain. Sources were T cells, B-cell-depleted T cells, or PBMCs; the material itself was cDNA or gDNA.

In the original analysis: Estimation of nucleated cell counts was performed using reference gene primer amplification. Measured with immunoSEQ multiplex PCR; TCRdb has only the in-frame clones, and not every one. That table supplies the V and J calls and clone size; D and trimming were determined from the DNA. The data show about 32,000 clones, about 86% seen once. This CDR3 region has 16 residues. The chain has TRBV21-1 and TRBJ1-5. TRBV21-1 is tagged as a pseudogene. The sequenced sample consisted of peripheral blood. This clonotype was sampled from a woman aged 80 or older with active or convalescent COVID-19. The chain's CDR3 is CASSGRDAHSNQPQHF. CDR3 in DNA: TGTGCCAGCAGCGGGCGGGACGCCCATAGCAATCAGCCCCAGCATTTT.